Presented here are 15 T cell receptor beta chains from one specimen sequenced in a study of tumor and adjacent non-tumor tissue in lung cancer. The template was RNA from unsorted bulk tissue. The normal lung tissue was taken more than 3 cm from the tumor edge. Three rounds of nested PCR, following a modified ARM-PCR protocol, produced the TCRbeta library. Each CDR3 protein is one row after TCRdb ran MiXCR on the multiplex PCR reads. The sample carries around 40,000 distinct CDR3 sequences, approximately 61% recorded once. Sequenced: distant non-tumor lung tissue. The receptors were gathered from a man in his forties or fifties with non-small cell lung cancer.

On this clonotype itself: A much bigger clone sits one base away, suggesting this may be a read error. The chain joins TRBV10-2 to TRBJ1-5; D call uncertain. Germline assignment: CDR1 WSHSY and CDR2 SAAADI. With 5 bases removed from V and 6 bases from J, the gap between germline ends came to 8 bases. This CDR3 is 12 amino acids long. CDR3 in DNA: TGCGCCAGCAGTACCGGGCGTCAGCCCCAGCATTTT. It specifies CASSTGRQPQHF.

This clonotype has a count of ten or more. The chain is built from TRBV6-6 and TRBJ1-1; the match to TRBD1 covers 7 bases. The V and J ends lost 2 bases and 13 bases, in that order; junction bases with no gene match: 10. Germline V gene sequence: CDR1 MNHNY, CDR2 SVGAGI (reference sequence). The CDR3 is 13 residues long. CDR3 nucleotide sequence: TGTGCCAGCAGTTACGACAGGTACCAGGGGGATTTCTTT. It encodes CASSYDRYQGDFF.

This clonotype was seen a few times. The junction differs from germline at one of its ends, possibly a read error. V and J are TRBV11-3 and TRBJ2-3; no clear D. CDR3 length: 14 amino acids. Germline V CDR1 and CDR2: SGHNT, YENEEA. CDR3 loop: CASSLGRASDTHCF. CDR3 coding DNA: TGTGCCAGCAGCTTAGGCAGAGCATCGGATACGCATTGTTTT.

This clonotype was detected only a few times. It may be a read error: a sequence one base away is much more abundant. The chain couples TRBV4-2 to TRBJ2-3; D remains unclear. The CDR3 extends over 12 amino acids. Germline CDR1 and CDR2: LGHNA and YNFKEQ. This CDR3 reads CASNQGVDTQYF. CDR3 DNA: TGTGCCAGCAACCAAGGCGTGGATACGCAGTATTTT.

This chain's CDR3 is CSARGEAVSYNEQFF. The CDR3 region has the DNA TGCAGTGCTAGAGGAGAGGCAGTCTCCTACAATGAGCAGTTCTTC. The rearrangement uses TRBV20-1 and TRBJ2-1, with unresolved D. V dropped 1 base and J dropped 0 bases, with 10 bases sitting between them. This CDR3 has 15 amino acids. CDR1 is DFQATT and CDR2 is SNEGSKA in the germline V gene (reference sequence).

This clonotype showed up just once. No conserved phenylalanine or tryptophan is present at the end of the CDR3, so a read error is the likely explanation. Because the CDR3's place on the DNA is in doubt, the DNA is left out and the CDR3 is given as listed by TCRdb. The chain combines TRBV11-1 with TRBJ2-7. The CDR3 is 13 amino acids long, termini counted. Germline V CDR1 and CDR2: SGHAT, FQDESV (reference sequence). CDR3 sequence: CTSSLSGFLEQYS.

As concerns this clonotype: An end of the junction does not agree with germline; a read error may underlie this. V and J are TRBV5-4 and TRBJ2-1, with 8 bases aligning to TRBD2. Germline CDR1 SGHNT, CDR2 YYREEE (reference sequence). CDR3 size: 16 residues. In DNA, the CDR3 is TGTGCCAGCAGCTGGGAAAGCGGGGGCCACCTTGATGAGCAGTTATTC. As protein: CASSWESGGHLDEQLF.

This clonotype was recorded many times. The V call is TRBV5-1, the J call TRBJ2-1; no clear D. V was trimmed by 0 bases and J by 1 base, leaving 17 bases between them. In germline, CDR1 is SGHRS, CDR2 YFSETQ. The CDR3 has 18 amino acids. The CDR3: CASSLATPVTLSYNEQFF. For the CDR3, the DNA is TGCGCCAGCAGCTTGGCGACCCCCGTGACTCTATCCTACAATGAGCAGTTCTTC.

About this clonotype: As the CDR3 is not closed by the conserved phenylalanine or tryptophan, this likely results from a read error. V is TRBV7-8 and J is TRBJ2-3; D gene unclear. Germline loops: CDR1 SGHVS, CDR2 FQNEAQ. CDR3 length equals 12 residues. CDR3 protein: CTSSPPKDTQYS. The CDR3, as DNA: TGTACCAGCAGCCCGCCCAAGGATACGCAGTATTCT.

To note about this clonotype: No conserved phenylalanine or tryptophan is present at the end of the CDR3, so a read error is the likely explanation. The chain has TRBV20-1 and TRBJ2-1; 9 nucleotides match TRBD2. Trimming cost V 3 bases and J 8 bases; bases outside gene matches: 11. The CDR3 length is 15 residues. Germline V lookup: CDR1 DFQATT, CDR2 SNEGSKA (reference sequence). The CDR3 DNA is TGCAGTGCTAGGGGGGCTAGCGGGAAGAGGGATGAGCAGTTCCTC. Its translation is CSARGASGKRDEQFL.

DNA for the CDR3: TGTGCCAGCAGTTTAACGGACGCTGCCTACGAGCAGTACTTC. Translation gives CASSLTDAAYEQYF. The gene calls are TRBV11-2 and TRBJ2-7; D is undetermined. V was clipped by 6 bases and J by 2 bases, with 14 bases between them. This CDR3 has 14 residues. CDR1 and CDR2 (germline): SGHAT, FQNNGV.

With regard to this clonotype: One junction end does not reproduce the germline sequence, and a read error may be involved. The chain carries TRBV6-6 and TRBJ1-6; D is perhaps TRBD1 (5 bases). Per germline, CDR1 MNHNY and CDR2 SVGAGI (reference sequence). The CDR3 loop spans 15 amino acids. CDR3 sequence (DNA): TGTACCAGCAGAGGGGATAGCTCCTATAATTCACCCCTCCGCTTT. Its translation: CTSRGDSSYNSPLRF.

The CDR3 sequence is CASSLDGQGIETKAFF. CDR3 nucleotides: TGCGCCAGCAGCTTGGACGGACAGGGGATAGAGACTAAAGCTTTCTTT. The chain employs TRBV5-1 and TRBJ1-1; TRBD1 agrees at 9 bases. The V segment lost 0 bases and the J segment 9 bases; nucleotides outside the gene matches: 12. This CDR3 comprises 16 residues. From germline, CDR1 is SGHRS and CDR2 YFSETQ.

Points on this clonotype: Here the CDR3 omits its conserved ending phenylalanine or tryptophan, so a read error is the likely source. Because the CDR3's place on the DNA is in doubt, the DNA is left out and the CDR3 is given as listed by TCRdb. The rearrangement links TRBV6-5 to TRBJ1-1; TRBD1, the D gene given by the table, was not confirmed from the DNA. Germline lookup yields CDR1 MNHEY and CDR2 SVGAGI. 15 amino acids form the CDR3, both terminal residues included. The chain's CDR3 is CASIVVRGGDALVFI.

This clonotype was detected ten times or more. The chain links TRBV29-1 to TRBJ2-3; TRBD1 matches 8 bases. Trimming at V came to 6 bases and at J to 5 bases, leaving 4 bases not matched to a gene. The CDR3 consists of 12 residues. CDR1 is SQVTM and CDR2 is ANQGSEA in the germline V gene. CDR3 protein: CSVGQGRDTQYF. DNA of the CDR3: TGCAGCGTCGGACAGGGAAGAGATACGCAGTATTTT.